A selection of T cell receptor beta chains follows, all from one sample in a study of Ad26.COV2.S vaccination and SARS-CoV-2 variants. The method was immunoSEQ multiplex PCR; TCRdb's version includes in-frame clones alone and lacks a portion of them. Of roughly 500,000 clones in the sample, 70% to 90% are singletons; the top ten hold 9.5% to 15%. The material was peripheral blood, obtained in a trial of Ad26.COV2.S vaccine versus placebo. The source is a person between 18 and 60 years old who received the Ad26.COV2.S COVID-19 vaccine or a placebo. The CDR3 runs from the conserved cysteine through the conserved F or W. The D gene is left open where the match is weak. Clone size is stated in some rows and not others, as once, few, many or a class when expanded.

j_call | d_call | v_call | clone_size | cdr3_aa | cdr3_nt
TRBJ2-1 | TRBD2 | TRBV5-1 | NA | CASSYTGKGGRANEQFF | TGCGCCAGCAGCTACACTGGCAAAGGCGGGAGGGCCAATGAGCAGTTCTTC
TRBJ2-1 | TRBD1 | TRBV5-6 | NA | CASSKSGQFSYNEQFF | TGTGCCAGCAGCAAATCGGGACAGTTCTCCTACAATGAGCAGTTCTTC
TRBJ2-2 | NA | TRBV2 | NA | CASSELGNWELFF | TGTGCCAGCAGTGAATTGGGGAACTGGGAGCTGTTTTTT
TRBJ2-5 | TRBD2 | TRBV19 | NA | CASSIVGTKQETQYF | TGTGCCAGTAGTATAGTAGGGACTAAGCAAGAGACCCAGTACTTC
TRBJ2-2 | NA | TRBV28 | NA | CASRESTGELFF | TGTGCCAGCAGGGAAAGCACCGGGGAGCTGTTTTTT
TRBJ2-7 | NA | TRBV3-1/TRBV3-2 | once | CASSDTYEQYF | TGTGCCAGCAGCGACACATACGAGCAGTACTTC
TRBJ1-1 | TRBD1 | TRBV6-5 | NA | CASTLDRVVTEAFF | TGTGCCAGCACCCTCGACAGGGTTGTCACTGAAGCTTTCTTT
TRBJ2-7 | NA | TRBV27 | NA | CASSSNRYARDEQYF | TGTGCCAGCAGTTCCAACAGATATGCCCGGGACGAGCAGTACTTC
TRBJ2-5 | NA | TRBV6-6 | NA | CASKETGTGETQYF | TGTGCCTCGAAGGAAACAGGGACGGGAGAGACCCAGTACTTC
TRBJ2-3 | NA | TRBV6-5 | NA | CASSYSSGGSTDTQYF | TGTGCCAGCAGTTACTCGTCAGGAGGGAGCACAGATACGCAGTATTTT
TRBJ1-2 | NA | TRBV6-1 | NA | CASSERDGGSTASYGYTF | TGTGCCAGCAGTGAAAGGGACGGGGGCTCCACGGCCTCCTATGGCTACACCTTC
TRBJ2-3 | TRBD1 | TRBV18 | NA | CASRDRGTDTQYF | TGTGCCAGCCGGGACAGGGGCACAGATACGCAGTATTTT
TRBJ2-4 | NA | TRBV24-1 | NA | CATRRLLLAKNIQYF | TGTGCCACCAGACGCCTCCTTTTAGCCAAAAACATTCAGTACTTC
TRBJ2-5 | NA | TRBV7-9 | NA | CASSLGGPPRETQYF | TGTGCCAGCAGCTTAGGGGGCCCGCCTCGGGAGACCCAGTACTTC
TRBJ1-2 | TRBD1 | TRBV5-1 | NA | CASSLARDRGYTF | TGCGCCAGCAGCTTGGCCCGGGACAGGGGCTACACCTTC
TRBJ1-3 | TRBD1 | TRBV19 | NA | CASNRGTAGNTIYF | TGTGCCAGTAACAGAGGGACAGCTGGAAACACCATATATTTT